The TCR beta chain under discussion was sequenced for a study of blood T cell repertoires in COVID-19. At the level of the study: Donors in the United States, Italy and Spain gave samples during acute or convalescent COVID-19. From T cells, B-cell-depleted T cells, or PBMCs came the material, which was cDNA or gDNA.

Produced via immunoSEQ multiplex PCR; TCRdb's table is partial and in-frame only. Of approximately 200,000 clones detected, less than 90% appear once; the ten largest clones hold roughly 2.2%. Germline V lookup: CDR1 ENHRY, CDR2 SYGVKD. The CDR3 is made up of 12 amino acids. Trimming pared 3 bases from V and 7 bases from J, leaving 9 bases between. Sequencing was done on a sample of peripheral blood. This chain joins TRBV10-3 and TRBJ2-5; D call uncertain. This sequence was found in a man in his 70s with active or convalescent COVID-19. CDR3 nucleotides: TGTGCCATCAGTGACTCTACTTGGACCCAGTACTTC. This translates into CAISDSTWTQYF.